One sample yielded the 27 T cell receptor beta chains listed below, sequenced in a study of tumor-infiltrating lymphocytes in primary liver carcinoma. Starting material of around 460 ng total RNA yielded TCR beta cDNA via a constant-region primer. Slightly modified ARM-PCR, run as three nested multiplex PCR rounds, produced the TCR beta libraries. Researchers ran the first two PCR rounds for approximately 10 cycles each with TRBV1-TRBV30 forward primers and a C-beta reverse primer. TCRdb ran MiXCR on the multiplex PCR reads and lists one entry per CDR3 protein. In the table there are about 75,000 distinct CDR3 sequences, 69% of which are singletons. It was from 20-30 mg of unsorted bulk tissue that RNA and DNA were co-extracted. The sample comprised tumor-adjacent normal liver tissue. The receptors were sampled from a man in his forties or fifties with primary liver carcinoma and hepatitis B virus infection.

The genes are TRBV11-1 and TRBJ1-6; perhaps TRBD1 as D (5 bases). The length of the CDR3 is 13 residues. V was cut by 9 bases and J by 9 bases, with 15 bases left in between. Germline V lookup: CDR1 SGHAT, CDR2 FQDESV (reference sequence). CDR3 in amino acids: CARSRTLISPLHF. As DNA, the CDR3 is TGTGCCAGAAGCCGGACACTGATTTCACCCCTCCACTTT. The full variable domain, with the rest looked up from reference TRBV11-1 and TRBJ1-6, is EAEVAQSPRYKITEKSQAVAFWCDPISGHATLYWYRQILGQGPELLVQFQDESVVDDSQLPKDRFSAERLKGVDSTLKIQPAELGDSAMYLCARSRTLISPLHFGNGTRLTVT.

V gene TRBV5-5 combines with J gene TRBJ1-3; D perhaps matches TRBD1 (5 bases). Looked up from germline, CDR1 is SGHKS and CDR2 is YYEKEE (reference sequence). Trimming cost V 3 bases and J 4 bases, with 26 bases left between them. The CDR3 is 19 amino acids. As DNA, the CDR3 is TGTGCCAGCAGCTCAACATCTCGGGACTCAAGGTTTGCGGGAAACACCATATATTTT. Translating it yields CASSSTSRDSRFAGNTIYF.

Worth noting for this clonotype: At one end, the junction sequence differs from germline, possibly due to a read error. The V call is TRBV28, the J call TRBJ2-7; 9 nucleotides agree with TRBD2. CDR3 length: 14 residues. The V gene's germline CDR1 is MDHEN and CDR2 SYDVKM. CDR3 loop: CANSALAGNYERYF. The CDR3 region has the DNA TGTGCCAACAGTGCTCTAGCGGGGAACTACGAGCGGTACTTC.

On this clonotype itself: Sequence at one end of the junction differs from germline and may be a read error. The chain is built from TRBV28 and TRBJ2-7, with 10 bases aligning to TRBD1. CDR3 length: 14 amino acids. Germline V gives CDR1 MDHEN, CDR2 SYDVKM. The CDR3 DNA is TGTGCCATCAGTTGGGGACAGGGGTCCTACGAGCAGTACTTC. Protein product: CAISWGQGSYEQYF.

The chain employs TRBV29-1 and TRBJ2-7, with D possibly being TRBD2 (5 bases). The CDR3 totals 15 residues. Trimming removed 0 bases from V and 3 bases from J, with 15 bases in between. In germline, CDR1 is SQVTM, CDR2 ANQGSEA. CDR3 in amino acids: CSVEEERNGNYEQYF. CDR3 DNA: TGCAGCGTTGAAGAGGAACGGAACGGGAACTACGAGCAGTACTTC.

The count of this clonotype is one. Given a much more abundant clone one base away, this may be a read error. V gene TRBV28 combines with J gene TRBJ2-1, with D possibly called TRBD1 or TRBD2 (5 bases each). The CDR3 runs 14 residues. Trimming took off 9 bases at V and 10 bases at J, with 22 bases between the two ends. From germline, CDR1 is MDHEN and CDR2 SYDVKM. In nucleotides, the CDR3 is TGTGCCAGGAGCCTGCCCTCTCAGGGAGTGGAGCAGTTCTTC. It yields the protein CARSLPSQGVEQFF. The whole variable domain, remainder taken from reference TRBV28 and TRBJ2-1, is DVKVTQSSRYLVKRTGEKVFLECVQDMDHENMFWYRQDPGLGLRLIYFSYDVKMKEKGDIPEGYSVSREKKERFSLILESASTNQTSMYLCARSLPSQGVEQFFGPGTRLTVL.

This clonotype was recorded only once. The CDR3 end shows no conserved phenylalanine or tryptophan, and so a read error is likely. V usage is TRBV5-4 and J usage is TRBJ2-7; D possibly corresponds to TRBD2 (6 bases). The CDR3 has 16 amino acids. Trimming shortened V by 4 bases and J by 6 bases, and 23 bases separated the two germline ends. Germline values: CDR1 SGHNT, CDR2 YYREEE (reference sequence). The CDR3 loop reads CASSKDGTPGGCEQYY. The CDR3 DNA is TGTGCCAGCAGCAAAGACGGGACTCCCGGTGGCTGCGAGCAGTACTAC.

Note on this clonotype: The junction departs from the called germline gene at one end, perhaps through a read error. The gene calls are TRBV4-2 and TRBJ1-2; tentatively, D is TRBD1 (6 bases). The CDR3 runs to 17 residues. CDR1 is LGHNA, CDR2 YNFKEQ, per germline. The CDR3 coding sequence is TGTGCCAGCAGCCCGCGACAAGTCCCGGGACACTTCTTGGGCTACACCTTT. As protein: CASSPRQVPGHFLGYTF.

As for this clonotype: The junction shows a germline mismatch at one end, possibly a read error. The chain has TRBV11-3 and TRBJ2-1; D ambiguous. The germline V gene encodes CDR1 SGHNT and CDR2 YENEEA. This CDR3 has 15 amino acids. As DNA, the CDR3 is TGTGCCAGCAGCTTACAAGCTGGAGCCTACAATAAGCAGTTCTTC. Translating gives CASSLQAGAYNKQFF.

A note on this clonotype: The CDR3 carries no conserved terminal phenylalanine or tryptophan, so it likely arises from a read error. The chain links TRBV2 to TRBJ1-2; 7 positions match TRBD1. Germline V gene sequence: CDR1 SNHLY, CDR2 FYNNEI. CDR3 length: 14 residues. The CDR3 coding sequence is TGTGACAGCAGTTCGGACAGGTCGTTTTATGGCTACACCTTA. This sequence encodes CDSSSDRSFYGYTL.

For this clonotype: This could be a read error, since a much larger clone is one nucleotide away. Lacking the conserved final phenylalanine or tryptophan, this CDR3 likely reflects a read error. The J gene is TRBJ2-7, the V gene TRBV28; 9 positions match TRBD1. With V trimmed by 3 bases and J by 6 bases, 3 bases remained unmatched. The CDR3 covers 13 residues. In germline, CDR1 is MDHEN, CDR2 SYDVKM. The DNA of the CDR3 is TGTGCCAGCAGTTTGAACAGGGGGCGCGAGCAGTACATC. Translation: CASSLNRGREQYI.

The V gene is TRBV4-1, the J gene TRBJ1-5; tentative D call: TRBD1 (5 bases). The CDR3 has 17 amino acids. The V gene's germline CDR1 is MGHRA and CDR2 YSYEKL. V shed 0 bases and J shed 4 bases, with 16 bases lying between them. CDR3 amino acids: CASSQDPGTAGNQPQHF. The CDR3 nucleotides are TGCGCCAGCAGCCAAGATCCGGGGACCGCCGGGAATCAGCCCCAGCATTTT.

Notes on this clonotype: Relative to the germline gene, one junction end is altered; a read error may explain this. V and J are TRBV6-5 and TRBJ2-1, with 11 bases matching TRBD2. CDR1 and CDR2 (germline): MNHEY, SVGAGI. This CDR3 comprises 18 residues. The CDR3 nucleotides are TGTTCCAGCAGTCCACGATACCAACTAGCGGGAGAAACACATGAGCAATTCTTC. This gives the protein CSSSPRYQLAGETHEQFF.

As for this clonotype: The junction departs from the called germline gene at one end, perhaps through a read error. Written as DNA, the CDR3 is TGCAGCGTTGCCGCAGGGATTTTGGACACCGTGGAGCTGTTTTTT. Translating it yields CSVAAGILDTVELFF. The chain recombines TRBV29-1 with TRBJ2-2; D is possibly TRBD1 (5 bases). Germline lookup yields CDR1 SQVTM and CDR2 ANQGSEA. This CDR3 is 15 amino acids long.

The V call is TRBV11-2, the J call TRBJ2-3, with D maybe TRBD2 (7 bases). The CDR3 has 15 amino acids. Trimming cost V 1 base and J 7 bases, with 15 bases left between them. In germline, CDR1 is SGHAT, CDR2 FQNNGV. The CDR3 DNA sequence: TGTGCCAGCAGCTTAGTGGGGGGGCAGGCACATACGCAGTATTTT. The encoded protein is CASSLVGGQAHTQYF. Filled out from reference TRBV11-2 and TRBJ2-3, the complete variable domain reads EAGVAQSPRYKIIEKRQSVAFWCNPISGHATLYWYQQILGQGPKLLIQFQNNGVVDDSQLPKDRFSAERLKGVDSTLKIQPAKLEDSAVYLCASSLVGGQAHTQYFGPGTRLTVL.

This clonotype was counted between two and nine times. The chain combines TRBV6-2 or TRBV6-3 with TRBJ2-2; 9 bases are shared with TRBD2. The CDR3 extends over 15 amino acids. The V and J ends lost 5 bases and 7 bases, in that order; junction bases with no gene match: 8. CDR1 and CDR2 from the germline V gene are MNHEY and SVGEGT. CDR3 bases: TGTGCCAGCAGTCAAGTAGCGGGAGCGATCGGGGAGCTGTTTTTT. Translation gives CASSQVAGAIGELFF.

A remark on this clonotype: Because it lacks the conserved phenylalanine or tryptophan at the end, this CDR3 is likely a read error. The CDR3 here is CASSGQVEVEAQYI. As DNA, the CDR3 is TGTGCCAGCAGTGGACAGGTGGAAGTGGAGGCCCAGTACATC. This sequence joins TRBV11-1 and TRBJ2-5; 7 bases fit TRBD1. The CDR3 is 14 amino acids. Germline assignment: CDR1 SGHAT and CDR2 FQDESV (reference sequence). Unmatched junction bases numbered 13, after V lost 6 bases and J lost 9 bases.

This clonotype has just a few counts. The genes are TRBV4-1 and TRBJ2-1; 11 bases map to TRBD2. Germline assignment: CDR1 MGHRA and CDR2 YSYEKL. J lost 3 bases, V lost 3 bases, and 1 base had no gene match. The CDR3 totals 15 residues. CDR3 region: CASSQGLADYNEQFF. CDR3 in DNA: TGCGCCAGCAGCCAGGGACTAGCGGACTACAATGAGCAGTTCTTC.

This clonotype was picked up one time. V usage is TRBV6-5 and J usage is TRBJ2-3; D possibly corresponds to TRBD2 (5 bases). The CDR3 has 15 residues. Germline CDR1 is MNHEY and CDR2 is SVGAGI. V lost 6 bases to trimming and J lost 1 base, with 14 bases between them. CDR3 loop: CASRLAREGTDTQYF. CDR3 DNA sequence: TGTGCCAGCAGATTAGCGAGAGAGGGCACAGATACGCAGTATTTT.

Points on this clonotype: A read error may account for a junction end that differs from germline. The V gene is TRBV4-3, the J gene TRBJ2-3; D possibly corresponds to TRBD2 (5 bases). The germline CDR1 and CDR2 sequences are LGHNA and YSLEER. The CDR3 has 14 residues. CDR3 sequence reads: CANSQRTFTDTQYF. The CDR3 DNA is TGCGCCAACAGCCAACGGACTTTCACAGATACGCAGTATTTT.

This clonotype was observed once. A single base separates this from a much larger clone, so it may be a read error. The genes are TRBV7-9 and TRBJ2-1; possible D gene TRBD1, 5 bases. Germline V gene sequence: CDR1 SEHNR, CDR2 FQNEAQ (reference sequence). This CDR3 has 15 residues. The CDR3 here is CVSSLVGQTYNEQFF. CDR3 bases: TGTGTCAGCAGCTTAGTGGGGCAGACATACAATGAGCAGTTCTTC.

With regard to this clonotype: It is likely a read error, because the conserved phenylalanine at the end of the CDR3 is missing. The V gene is TRBV6-4, the J gene TRBJ2-3; TRBD2 matches 7 bases. The CDR3 contains 13 residues. J was trimmed by 3 bases and V by 4 bases; bases with no gene match: 1. Per the germline V gene, CDR1 is MRHNA and CDR2 is SNTAGT. In nucleotides, the CDR3 is TGTGCCAGCAGTGTCGGGAGGACAGATACGCAGTATTCT. Protein product: CASSVGRTDTQYS.

This clonotype was recorded a few times. The chain carries TRBV5-4 and TRBJ2-2; tentatively, D is TRBD1 (5 bases). Germline V gene sequence: CDR1 SGHNT, CDR2 YYREEE (reference sequence). Trimming stripped 5 bases from V and 7 bases from J, with 12 bases between. This CDR3 spans 13 amino acids. CDR3 region: CASRGRSIGELFF. CDR3 in DNA: TGTGCCAGCAGGGGGCGAAGCATCGGGGAGCTGTTTTTT.

Comment on this clonotype: Its ends do not fully match the called genes, so a read error is possible. This chain joins TRBV11-1 and TRBJ2-1, with 12 bases matching TRBD2. Germline V gene sequence: CDR1 SGHAT, CDR2 FQDESV (reference sequence). CDR3 length equals 19 residues. The CDR3 DNA reads TGTGCAAGCAACTTTACCTTTTATGCTAGCGGGAGGGCCGGGGATGAGCATTTCTTC. Translation gives CASNFTFYASGRAGDEHFF.

Worth noting for this clonotype: Possible read error: a much larger clone is one base away. This chain connects TRBV28 to TRBJ1-6; D ambiguous. CDR1 and CDR2 (germline): MDHEN, SYDVKM. The CDR3 contains 15 residues. The CDR3 DNA follows: TGTGCCACTTCGACCTCAACCCTCTATAATTCATCCCTCCACTTT. It encodes CATSTSTLYNSSLHF.

To note about this clonotype: The junction departs from the called germline gene at one end, perhaps through a read error. The chain combines TRBV11-2 with TRBJ2-5; D is unresolved. Germline V gene data show CDR1 as SGHAT and CDR2 as FQNNGV. CDR3 length: 18 amino acids. CDR3: CASSLARLTLGKKETLYF. CDR3 in DNA: TGTGCCAGCAGCTTAGCGAGGCTAACCCTCGGAAAAAAAGAGACCCTGTACTTC.

This clonotype was detected only once. Sequence at one end of the junction differs from germline and may be a read error. The rearrangement uses TRBV4-1 and TRBJ2-7; 8 bases are shared with TRBD2. CDR3 length equals 16 residues. Germline V gives CDR1 MGHRA, CDR2 YSYEKL. The CDR3 loop reads CTSSQGLAGSSYEQYF. CDR3 sequence (DNA): TGCACCAGCAGCCAAGGGCTAGCGGGCTCCTCCTACGAGCAGTACTTC.